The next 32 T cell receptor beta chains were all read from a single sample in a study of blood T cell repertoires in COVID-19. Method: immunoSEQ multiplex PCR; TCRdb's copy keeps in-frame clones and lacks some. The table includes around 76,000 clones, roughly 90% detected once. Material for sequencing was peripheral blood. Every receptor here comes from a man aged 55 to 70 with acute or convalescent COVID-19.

The CDR3 sequence is CASSYRSTGYTF. CDR3 bases: TGTGCCAGCAGTTACCGGAGTACGGGCTACACCTTC. The J gene is TRBJ1-2, the V gene TRBV6-6; unclear D gene. V was trimmed by 2 bases and J by 8 bases, leaving 9 bases between them. The CDR3 consists of 12 residues. The germline CDR1 and CDR2 sequences are MNHNY and SVGAGI (reference sequence).

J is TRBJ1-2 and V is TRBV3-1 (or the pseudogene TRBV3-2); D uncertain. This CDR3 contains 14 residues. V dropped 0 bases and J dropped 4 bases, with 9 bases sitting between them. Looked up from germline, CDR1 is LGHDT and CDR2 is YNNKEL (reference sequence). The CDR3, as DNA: TGTGCCAGCAGCCAAGATGGTTGGAGCTATGGCTACACCTTC. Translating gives CASSQDGWSYGYTF.

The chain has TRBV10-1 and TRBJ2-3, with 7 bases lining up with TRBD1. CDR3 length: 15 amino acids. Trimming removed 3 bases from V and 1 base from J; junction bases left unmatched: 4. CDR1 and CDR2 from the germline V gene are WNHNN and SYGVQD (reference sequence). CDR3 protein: CASSDGGQGTDTQYF. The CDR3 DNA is TGCGCCAGCAGTGATGGAGGACAGGGCACAGATACGCAGTATTTT.

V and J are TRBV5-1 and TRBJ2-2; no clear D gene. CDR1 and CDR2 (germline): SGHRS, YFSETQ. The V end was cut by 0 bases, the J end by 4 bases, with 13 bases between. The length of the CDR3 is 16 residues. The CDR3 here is CASSLGLGGSTGELFF. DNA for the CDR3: TGCGCCAGCAGCTTGGGGCTAGGCGGATCCACCGGGGAGCTGTTTTTT.

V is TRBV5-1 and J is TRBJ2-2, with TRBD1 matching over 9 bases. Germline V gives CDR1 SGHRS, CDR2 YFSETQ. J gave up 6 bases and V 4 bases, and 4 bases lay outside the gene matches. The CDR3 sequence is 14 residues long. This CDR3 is CASSRTGEAGELFF. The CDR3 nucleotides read TGCGCCAGCAGCCGGACAGGGGAAGCCGGGGAGCTGTTTTTT.

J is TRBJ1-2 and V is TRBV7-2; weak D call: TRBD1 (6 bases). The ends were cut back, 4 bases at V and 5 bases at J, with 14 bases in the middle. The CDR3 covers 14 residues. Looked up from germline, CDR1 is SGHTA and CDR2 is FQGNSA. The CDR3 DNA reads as TGTGCCAGCAGCTCCAGGACAGCCTTTTATGGCTACACCTTC. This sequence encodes CASSSRTAFYGYTF.

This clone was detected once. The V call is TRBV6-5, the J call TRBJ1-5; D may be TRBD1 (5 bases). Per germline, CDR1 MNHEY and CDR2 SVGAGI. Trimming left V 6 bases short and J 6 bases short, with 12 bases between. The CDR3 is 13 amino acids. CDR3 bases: TGTGCCAGCAGCCGGGGGGGAGGTCAGCCCCAGCATTTT. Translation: CASSRGGGQPQHF.

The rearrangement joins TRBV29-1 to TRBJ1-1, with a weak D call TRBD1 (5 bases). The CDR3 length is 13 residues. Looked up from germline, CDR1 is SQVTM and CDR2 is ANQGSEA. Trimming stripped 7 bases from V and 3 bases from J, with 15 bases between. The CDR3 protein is CSARSREDTEAFF. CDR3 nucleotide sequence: TGCAGCGCGCGAAGCAGGGAGGACACTGAAGCTTTCTTT. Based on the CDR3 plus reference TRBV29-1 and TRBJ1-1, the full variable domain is SAVISQKPSRDICQRGTSLTIQCQVDSQVTMMFWYRQQPGQSLTLIATANQGSEATYESGFVIDKFPISRPNLTFSTLTVSNMSPEDSSIYLCSARSREDTEAFFGQGTRLTVV.

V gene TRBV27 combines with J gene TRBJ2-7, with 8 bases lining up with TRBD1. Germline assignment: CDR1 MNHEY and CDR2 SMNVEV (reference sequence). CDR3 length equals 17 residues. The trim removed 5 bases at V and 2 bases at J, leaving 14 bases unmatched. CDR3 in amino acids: CASSPPYGGRGPYEQYF. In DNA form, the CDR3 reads TGTGCCAGCAGTCCACCCTACGGGGGCAGGGGGCCCTACGAGCAGTACTTC.

In DNA form, the CDR3 reads TGCAGCGTTTCTCAGGGGCGGGAGAATGGCTACACCTTC. Translated, it gives CSVSQGRENGYTF. The chain has TRBV29-1 and TRBJ1-2; D is possibly TRBD1 (6 bases). Germline V gene lookup returns CDR1 SQVTM and CDR2 ANQGSEA. Trimming removed 5 bases at V and 6 bases at J, with 16 bases between. The CDR3 length is 13 residues.

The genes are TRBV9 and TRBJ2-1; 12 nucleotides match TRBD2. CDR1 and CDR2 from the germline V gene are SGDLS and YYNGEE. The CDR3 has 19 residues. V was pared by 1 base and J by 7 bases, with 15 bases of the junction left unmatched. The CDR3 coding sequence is TGTGCCAGCAGCGTATCCGGATCGGCTCTAGCGGGAGGGGTAAATGAGCAGTTCTTC. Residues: CASSVSGSALAGGVNEQFF.

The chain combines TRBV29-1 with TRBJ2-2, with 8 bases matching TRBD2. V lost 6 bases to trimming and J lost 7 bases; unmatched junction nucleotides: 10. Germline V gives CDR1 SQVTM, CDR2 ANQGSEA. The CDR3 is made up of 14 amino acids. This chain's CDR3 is CSVDKGLAGGELFF. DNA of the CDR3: TGCAGCGTAGACAAAGGACTAGCAGGCGGGGAGCTGTTTTTT.

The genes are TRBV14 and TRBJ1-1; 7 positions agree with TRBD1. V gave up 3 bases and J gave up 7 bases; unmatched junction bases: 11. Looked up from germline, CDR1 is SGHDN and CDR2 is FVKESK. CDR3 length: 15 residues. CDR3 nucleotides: TGTGCCAGCAGCCACCAGACAGGGTGGGATGGTGAAGCTTTCTTT. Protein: CASSHQTGWDGEAFF. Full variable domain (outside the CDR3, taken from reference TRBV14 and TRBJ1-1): EAGVTQFPSHSVIEKGQTVTLRCDPISGHDNLYWYRRVMGKEIKFLLHFVKESKQDESGMPNNRFLAERTGGTYSTLKVQPAELEDSGVYFCASSHQTGWDGEAFFGQGTRLTVV.

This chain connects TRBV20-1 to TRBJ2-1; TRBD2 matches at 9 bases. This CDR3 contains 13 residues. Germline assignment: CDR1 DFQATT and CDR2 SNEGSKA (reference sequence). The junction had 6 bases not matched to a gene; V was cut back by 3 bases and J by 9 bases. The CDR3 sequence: CSASSGSWGEQFF. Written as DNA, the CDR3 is TGCAGTGCTAGTAGCGGGAGTTGGGGTGAGCAGTTCTTC.

For the CDR3, the DNA is TGTGCCAGCAGCCAACAGGTGAACACTGAAGCTTTCTTT. This translates into CASSQQVNTEAFF. The gene calls are TRBV6-5 and TRBJ1-1; a possible D gene is TRBD1 (5 bases). The CDR3 totals 13 residues. The germline V and J ends were trimmed by 6 bases and 0 bases, with 8 bases remaining between them. The germline gives CDR1 MNHEY, CDR2 SVGAGI.

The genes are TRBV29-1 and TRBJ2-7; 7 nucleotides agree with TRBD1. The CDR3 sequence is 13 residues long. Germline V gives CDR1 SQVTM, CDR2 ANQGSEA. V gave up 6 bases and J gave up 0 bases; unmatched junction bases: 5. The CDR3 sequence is CSVRDSHSYEQYF. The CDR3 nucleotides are TGCAGCGTCCGGGACAGTCACTCCTACGAGCAGTACTTC.

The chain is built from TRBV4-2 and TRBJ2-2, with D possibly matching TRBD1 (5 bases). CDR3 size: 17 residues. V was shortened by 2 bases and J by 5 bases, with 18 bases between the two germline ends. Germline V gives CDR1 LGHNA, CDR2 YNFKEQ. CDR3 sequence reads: CASSQPKIGEITGELFF. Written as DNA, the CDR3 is TGTGCCAGCAGCCAACCTAAGATAGGGGAAATAACCGGGGAGCTGTTTTTT.

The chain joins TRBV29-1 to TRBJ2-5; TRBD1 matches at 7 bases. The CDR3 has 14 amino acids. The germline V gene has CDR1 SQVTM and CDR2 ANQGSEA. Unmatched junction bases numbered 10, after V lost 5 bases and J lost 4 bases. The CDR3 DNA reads TGCAGCGTTCGAGGGGGCCCTTTTGGAGAGACCCAGTACTTC. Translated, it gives CSVRGGPFGETQYF.

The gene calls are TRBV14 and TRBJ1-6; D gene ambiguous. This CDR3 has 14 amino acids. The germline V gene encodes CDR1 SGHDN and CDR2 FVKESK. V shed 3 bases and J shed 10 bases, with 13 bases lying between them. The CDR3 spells CASSQDLFRSPLHF. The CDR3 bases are TGTGCCAGCAGCCAGGACTTGTTTCGGTCACCCCTCCACTTT. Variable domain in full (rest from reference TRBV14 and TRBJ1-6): EAGVTQFPSHSVIEKGQTVTLRCDPISGHDNLYWYRRVMGKEIKFLLHFVKESKQDESGMPNNRFLAERTGGTYSTLKVQPAELEDSGVYFCASSQDLFRSPLHFGNGTRLTVT.

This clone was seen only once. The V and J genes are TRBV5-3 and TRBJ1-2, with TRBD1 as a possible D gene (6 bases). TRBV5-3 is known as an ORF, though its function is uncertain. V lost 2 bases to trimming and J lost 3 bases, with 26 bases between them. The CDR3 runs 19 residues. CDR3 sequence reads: CARSLVTWTVEGGDYGYTF. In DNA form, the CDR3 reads TGTGCCAGAAGCTTAGTCACATGGACGGTAGAAGGGGGGGACTATGGCTACACCTTC.

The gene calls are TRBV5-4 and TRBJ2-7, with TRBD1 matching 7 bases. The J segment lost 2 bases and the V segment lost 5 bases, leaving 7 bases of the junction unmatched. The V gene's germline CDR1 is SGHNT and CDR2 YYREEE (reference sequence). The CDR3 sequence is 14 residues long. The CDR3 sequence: CASSRRTGAYEQYF. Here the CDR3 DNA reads TGTGCCAGCAGTAGACGGACAGGCGCCTACGAGCAGTACTTC.

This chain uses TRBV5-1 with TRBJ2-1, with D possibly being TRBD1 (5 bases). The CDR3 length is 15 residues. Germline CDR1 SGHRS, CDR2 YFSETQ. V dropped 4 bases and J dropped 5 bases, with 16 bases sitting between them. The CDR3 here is CASSLSDSDHNEQFF. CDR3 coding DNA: TGCGCCAGCAGCCTCTCCGACAGCGACCACAATGAGCAGTTCTTC.

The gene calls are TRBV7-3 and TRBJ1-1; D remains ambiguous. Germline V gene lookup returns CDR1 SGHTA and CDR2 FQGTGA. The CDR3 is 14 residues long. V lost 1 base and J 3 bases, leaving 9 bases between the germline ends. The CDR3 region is CASSLNPRDTEAFF. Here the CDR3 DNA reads TGTGCCAGCAGCTTAAACCCACGGGACACTGAAGCTTTCTTT.

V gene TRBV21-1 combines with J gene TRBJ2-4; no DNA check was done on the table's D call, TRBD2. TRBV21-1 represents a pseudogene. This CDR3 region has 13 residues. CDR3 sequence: CASGGRAAYIQYF. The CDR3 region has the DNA TGTGCCAGCGGAGGACGGGCTGCGTACATTCAGTACTTC.

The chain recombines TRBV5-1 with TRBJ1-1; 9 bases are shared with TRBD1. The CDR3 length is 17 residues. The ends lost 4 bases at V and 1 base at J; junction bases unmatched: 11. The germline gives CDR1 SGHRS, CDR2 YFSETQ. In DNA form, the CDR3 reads TGCGCCAGCAGCAAACTCGGGACAGGGACCCCGAACACTGAAGCTTTCTTT. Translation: CASSKLGTGTPNTEAFF.

The CDR3 loop is CATSGTGAEAFF. The CDR3 region has the DNA TGTGCCACCAGCGGGACAGGGGCTGAAGCTTTCTTT. The chain couples TRBV15 to TRBJ1-1, with 10 nucleotides matching TRBD1. This CDR3 spans 12 amino acids. CDR1 and CDR2 (germline): LNHNV, YYDKDF (reference sequence). The junction had 0 bases not matched to a gene; V was cut back by 5 bases and J by 6 bases.

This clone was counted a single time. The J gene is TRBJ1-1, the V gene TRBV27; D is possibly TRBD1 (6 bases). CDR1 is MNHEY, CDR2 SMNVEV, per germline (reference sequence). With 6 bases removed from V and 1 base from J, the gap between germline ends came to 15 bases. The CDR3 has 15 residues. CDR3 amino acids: CASRNPRDKNTEAFF. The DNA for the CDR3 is TGTGCCAGCAGGAACCCCCGGGACAAGAACACTGAAGCTTTCTTT.

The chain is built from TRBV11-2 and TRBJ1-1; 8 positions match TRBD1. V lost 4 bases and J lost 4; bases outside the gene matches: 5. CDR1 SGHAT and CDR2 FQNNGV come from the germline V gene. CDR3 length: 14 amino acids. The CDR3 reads CASSSPGQVTEAFF. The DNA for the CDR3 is TGTGCCAGCAGCTCGCCGGGACAGGTCACTGAAGCTTTCTTT. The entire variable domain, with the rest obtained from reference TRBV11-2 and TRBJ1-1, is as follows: EAGVAQSPRYKIIEKRQSVAFWCNPISGHATLYWYQQILGQGPKLLIQFQNNGVVDDSQLPKDRFSAERLKGVDSTLKIQPAKLEDSAVYLCASSSPGQVTEAFFGQGTRLTVV.

The CDR3 region is CASTQTGDSSTDTQYF. The CDR3 DNA is TGTGCCAGTACCCAGACAGGGGACTCTAGCACAGATACGCAGTATTTT. The J gene is TRBJ2-3, the V gene TRBV19; 8 nucleotides align to TRBD1. The CDR3 is made up of 16 amino acids. Trimming cost V 7 bases and J 0 bases; bases outside gene matches: 9. Germline CDR1 reads LNHDA; CDR2 reads SQIVND (reference sequence).

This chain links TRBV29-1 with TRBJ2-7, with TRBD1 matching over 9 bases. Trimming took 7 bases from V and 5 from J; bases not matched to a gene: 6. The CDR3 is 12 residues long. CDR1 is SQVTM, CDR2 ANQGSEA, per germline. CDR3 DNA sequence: TGCAGCGCGGGACAGGGAAGGAACGAGCAGTACTTC. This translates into CSAGQGRNEQYF.

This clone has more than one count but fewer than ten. The CDR3 bases are TGTGCCAGCAGCGTCCTCCAGGGAAGTAAGGAGCAGTACTTC. It is translated as CASSVLQGSKEQYF. This chain connects TRBV9 to TRBJ2-7, with D perhaps TRBD1 (5 bases). The CDR3 has 14 residues. The V end lost 2 bases, the J end lost 7 bases, and 16 bases lay between the germline ends. In germline, CDR1 is SGDLS, CDR2 YYNGEE.

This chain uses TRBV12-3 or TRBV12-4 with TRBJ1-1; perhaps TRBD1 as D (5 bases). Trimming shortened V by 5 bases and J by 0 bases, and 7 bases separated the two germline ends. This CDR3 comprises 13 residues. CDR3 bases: TGTGCCAGCAGTCAACAGGTGAACACTGAAGCTTTCTTT. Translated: CASSQQVNTEAFF.